The 12 T cell receptor beta chains reported below all come from one sample, sequenced in a study of human T cells and chemical hapten exposure. MiXCR, applied by TCRdb to the RACE reads, yields one record per CDR3 protein. Of roughly 50,000 distinct CDR3 sequences listed, roughly a tenth were seen once; the top ten hold roughly 17%. The time point here: patch test 3, about 24 weeks after DPC sensitization. Indicated treatment: therapeutic diphenylcyclopropenone sensitization with weekly scalp DPC. The sample consisted of whole blood, taken in connection with sensitization to the hapten diphenylcyclopropenone (DPC). Receptors originate from a woman aged 40 to 50 with alopecia areata. Some clones in this sample may be carry-over from other donors' samples.

In this sample, this clonotype turned up a few times. The V and J genes are TRBV3-1 and TRBJ2-5; 11 nucleotides agree with TRBD2. This CDR3 contains 15 residues. V lost 4 bases and J lost 3; bases outside the gene matches: 4. Germline V lookup: CDR1 LGHDT, CDR2 YNNKEL (reference sequence). CDR3 sequence reads: CASSRRLAGKETQYF. The CDR3 nucleotides read TGTGCCAGCAGCCGACGACTAGCGGGGAAAGAGACCCAGTACTTC.

This clonotype was seen repeatedly, ten times or more. This sequence joins TRBV29-1 and TRBJ1-2, with unresolved D. Germline V gene lookup returns CDR1 SQVTM and CDR2 ANQGSEA. This CDR3 spans 11 amino acids. DNA of the CDR3: TGCACCTATTCGGATAACTATGGCTACACCTTC. Translation gives CTYSDNYGYTF. Supplemented by reference TRBV29-1 and TRBJ1-2, the full variable domain reads SAVISQKPSRDICQRGTSLTIQCQVDSQVTMMFWYRQQPGQSLTLIATANQGSEATYESGFVIDKFPISRPNLTFSTLTVSNMSPEDSSIYLCTYSDNYGYTFGSGTRLTVV.

V and J are TRBV6-5 and TRBJ1-2; no firm D call. V was trimmed by 4 bases and J by 0 bases, leaving 12 bases between them. This CDR3 comprises 15 residues. The V gene's germline CDR1 is MNHEY and CDR2 SVGAGI. For the CDR3, the DNA is TGTGCCAGCAGTTCCACCCAGACCGCTAACTATGGCTACACCTTC. Amino acids: CASSSTQTANYGYTF.

The sample holds many counts of this clonotype. The chain joins TRBV7-6 to TRBJ2-6; D perhaps matches TRBD1 (5 bases). Between the trimmed V and J ends, which lost 1 base and 3 bases, there was a span of 10 bases. The CDR3 contains 16 residues. Germline V gene lookup returns CDR1 SGHVS and CDR2 FNYEAQ. CDR3 residues: CASSLVLGLGANVLTF. In DNA, the CDR3 is TGTGCCAGCAGCTTAGTGTTGGGGCTTGGGGCCAACGTCCTGACTTTC.

The rearrangement uses TRBV3-1 and TRBJ1-1; D is ambiguous. Trimming removed 3 bases at V and 5 bases at J, with 10 bases between. Germline-derived CDR1 and CDR2 are LGHDT and YNNKEL (reference sequence). The CDR3 contains 13 residues. The CDR3 nucleotides read TGTGCCAGCAGCCAGACGCGAGCGACTGAAGCTTTCTTT. Its protein is CASSQTRATEAFF.

In its sample, this clonotype was seen a few times. V is TRBV12-5 and J is TRBJ2-5; no reliable D call. Germline V gives CDR1 LGHNT, CDR2 FRNRAP. The ends were cut back, 6 bases at V and 5 bases at J, with 16 bases in the middle. The CDR3 loop spans 14 amino acids. In nucleotides, the CDR3 is TGTGCTAGTGGCCCTGGACCCGCCTGGGAGACCCAGTACTTC. Translation: CASGPGPAWETQYF.

This clonotype was counted ten times or more. The V and J genes are TRBV28 and TRBJ1-5; 7 nucleotides match TRBD1. J gave up 5 bases and V 4 bases, and 11 bases lay outside the gene matches. The CDR3 has 16 amino acids. CDR1 MDHEN and CDR2 SYDVKM come from the germline V gene. Here the CDR3 DNA reads TGTGCCAGCAGTTCCACCGCAGGGGGTGGACATCAGCCCCAGCATTTT. Encoded protein: CASSSTAGGGHQPQHF.

V and J are TRBV4-1 and TRBJ2-1; perhaps D is TRBD1 or TRBD2 (5 bases each). The CDR3 is made up of 14 amino acids. CDR1 is MGHRA and CDR2 is YSYEKL in the germline V gene. V lost 1 base and J lost 6, with 10 bases in between. In DNA form, the CDR3 reads TGCGCCAGCAGCCAAGGGGCAGGGAGCAATGAGCAGTTCTTC. Its protein product is CASSQGAGSNEQFF.

This clonotype was detected only a few times. This chain uses TRBV11-2 with TRBJ2-3; TRBD2 might be the D (6 bases). V was clipped by 4 bases and J by 0 bases, with 14 bases between them. CDR1 and CDR2 (germline): SGHAT, FQNNGV. The CDR3 runs to 16 residues. The CDR3 here is CASSSRVGGSTDTQYF. The CDR3 DNA is TGTGCCAGCAGCTCTCGGGTCGGGGGTAGCACAGATACGCAGTATTTT.

Many counts were recorded for this clonotype. This chain links TRBV7-6 with TRBJ1-2; D call uncertain. Trimming removed 5 bases from V and 4 bases from J, with 14 bases in between. Germline CDR1 SGHVS, CDR2 FNYEAQ. CDR3 length: 14 amino acids. CDR3 protein: CASSPGDSFYGYTF. DNA of the CDR3: TGTGCCAGCAGCCCGGGAGACTCATTCTATGGCTACACCTTC.

The rearrangement joins TRBV20-1 to TRBJ2-7; D is perhaps TRBD2 (5 bases). The V and J ends lost 3 bases and 2 bases respectively, with 11 bases between them. Germline CDR1 reads DFQATT; CDR2 reads SNEGSKA (reference sequence). The CDR3 covers 13 residues. The CDR3 coding sequence is TGCAGTGCTAGGCGACCGGGAACCTACGAGCAGTACTTC. This encodes CSARRPGTYEQYF.

This clonotype was seen only a few times. The chain couples TRBV11-3 to TRBJ2-3, with D hard to call. There are 13 residues in the CDR3. The germline V gene encodes CDR1 SGHNT and CDR2 YENEEA. V lost 5 bases and J lost 6, with 12 bases in between. CDR3 nucleotides: TGTGCCAGCAGCCCCCGCGGCCAGGATACGCAGTATTTT. This gives the protein CASSPRGQDTQYF.